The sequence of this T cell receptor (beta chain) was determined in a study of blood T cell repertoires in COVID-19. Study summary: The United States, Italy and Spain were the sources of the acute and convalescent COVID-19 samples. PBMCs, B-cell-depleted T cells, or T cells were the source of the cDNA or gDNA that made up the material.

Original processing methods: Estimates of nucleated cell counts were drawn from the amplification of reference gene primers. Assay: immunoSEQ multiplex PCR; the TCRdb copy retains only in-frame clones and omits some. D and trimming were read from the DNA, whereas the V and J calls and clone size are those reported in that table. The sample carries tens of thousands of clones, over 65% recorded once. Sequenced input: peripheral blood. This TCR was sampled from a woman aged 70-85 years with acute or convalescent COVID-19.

As DNA, the CDR3 is TGTGCCAGCAGCTTAGGTAGAGGGCTGAACACTGAAGCTTTCTTT. Amino acid sequence: CASSLGRGLNTEAFF. V gene TRBV7-9 combines with J gene TRBJ1-1; D gene ambiguous. Germline V gives CDR1 SEHNR, CDR2 FQNEAQ (reference sequence). The CDR3 is 15 amino acids. Trimming shortened V by 1 base and J by 0 bases, and 9 bases separated the two germline ends.